This TCR beta chain is from a study of blood T cell repertoires in COVID-19. Turning to the study itself: Acute-phase and convalescent COVID-19 samples originated in the United States, Italy and Spain. T cells, B-cell-depleted T cells, or PBMCs provided the cDNA or gDNA that served as material.

Germline V CDR1 and CDR2: SNHLY, FYNNEI. The V end lost 6 bases, the J end lost 6 bases, and 12 bases lay between the germline ends. The CDR3 runs to 12 residues. Authors' processing steps: Cell counts per sample came from amplifying reference gene primers. Generated by immunoSEQ multiplex PCR, the TCRdb table keeps only in-frame clones and is missing some. Clonal size and the V and J genes are those of that table, whereas D and trimming came from the DNA. The table includes some 40,000 clones, around nine tenths detected once. In Seattle, patients joined the study during active infection and were tracked longitudinally.

The chain has TRBV2 and TRBJ2-7; D not resolved. The sequenced material came from peripheral blood. The sequence was collected from a man aged 45-60 years with COVID-19, enrolled during active disease. The DNA of the CDR3 is TGTGCCAGCAGGGGTAGCTTCTTCGAGCAGTACTTC. It codes for CASRGSFFEQYF.